This T cell receptor beta chain was captured in a study of blood T cells in healthy people across ages (dated by TCRdb to between 2014 and 2017). About the full investigation: In model experiments, roughly one uniquely barcoded TCR beta cDNA molecule per two T cells was captured by template switching. Age-related changes in TCR beta repertoire diversity were measured in the study by deep sequencing normalized with unique cDNA molecular identifiers. Donors were grouped into four age groups: young (average roughly 15 years), middle-aged (under 40), aged (62) and long-lived (around 80). To avoid experimental bias, donors of different ages were distributed randomly across sequencing lanes. For two donors (one aged 18 to 30 and one aged 80 or older), the study analyzed two additional independent replicas of 1 million unique cDNA reads from the same blood draw. Results the study describes overall, beyond this receptor: Conclusive comparison of naive and antigen-experienced compartments was prevented by the profiling of bulk unsorted PBMCs. Compared with the aged group, the long-lived group had more naive CD4+ T cells, fewer expanded clones and increased TCR diversity, a pattern suggesting age selection. A strong correlation was found between observed TCR beta diversity and the percentage of naive T cells measured by flow cytometry. Donor CMV infection status was unknown, potentially confounding age-related changes in expanded clonotypes. Estimates of total diversity from one million sequenced T cells were regarded as lower bounds and underestimates. Observed TCR beta diversity per million T cells fell roughly linearly with age, and a significant reduction was already apparent by age around 40.

Systemically healthy Caucasian individuals from Russia, 35 to 50 in total and aged about 6 to 100 years, were included as donors. Each donor gave ten milliliters of peripheral blood, drawn into EDTA-treated Vacutainer tubes. Ficoll-Paque density-gradient centrifugation was used to isolate PBMCs, with at least 6 million per sample. Trizol reagent was used to extract total RNA from PBMCs, with at least 5.5 micrograms per sample. The percentages of naive CD45RAhigh/CD27high T cells were determined by flow cytometry on a PBMC aliquot from every donor. From the cysteine through the phenylalanine, the CDR3 covers 15 amino acids. CDR3 DNA only is kept here, 45 bases in frame from base 1. Relative to germline, V is missing 8 bases and J is missing 4 bases, with 9 bases of the junction outside any gene match. Reading the germline V gene gives CDR1 SNHLY and CDR2 FYNNEI. Notes on this clonotype: Which antigen it targets is not known. Base quality data are lacking; no much larger clone is found one base away.

Library method: 5' RACE. Instrument used: Illumina HiSeq 2500. The second PCR ran for about 6 to 12 cycles and used a J-beta primer mix along with a sample-barcoded 5' primer. A unique molecular identifier was introduced onto each TCR beta cDNA molecule by a template-switch 5' adaptor carrying 12 random nucleotides. Each sample yielded at least 3 million CDR3-containing paired-end reads. First-strand cDNA synthesis was performed from all RNA using the Mint cDNA synthesis kit, with priming by a TRBC-specific oligonucleotide. After uracil-DNA glycosylase treatment, a first 18-cycle PCR used universal primers M1SS and BC2_uni_R on all cDNA. The study's processing was this. For normalization, 1 million high-quality reads, each with a distinct molecular identifier, were randomly selected from each sample. Reads with shared molecular identifiers were discarded instead of being binned into consensus sequences. CDR3 identification, clonotype clustering and error correction used MiTCR with a Q25 quality threshold and the strictest error-elimination algorithm. A nonparametric unseen species model using Euler transformation provided a lower-bound estimate of total TCR beta diversity. TCRdb took the public reads, trimmed them with fastp at Q25, ran MiXCR for clone calling and kept in-frame beta chains. CDR3 protein sequences are deduplicated, and each keeps its most common genes and DNA. These V and J calls derive from TCRdb rather than the authors' analysis. This sample comprises about 400,000 distinct CDR3 sequences, 45% to 65% of them detected only once. The ten biggest clones cover approximately 51% of the sample.

The specimen was blood. The chain uses TRBV2 and TRBJ2-3, and TRBD1 matches 10 of the central bases. The clonotype originates from a man aged 60 to 75 in good health. At the DNA level, the sequence is TGTGCCAGCCTAGAGGGGACAGGGGCCGCAGATACGCAGTATTTT. The encoded protein is CASLEGTGAADTQYF.